Detailed here is one T cell receptor beta chain. The data stem from a study of cytotoxic CD8 clonotypes in ibrutinib-treated CLL. Study-wide background: Results showed about 25 partial and 2 complete responses; following median approximately 73 months, around 15 remained remitted, about 12 advanced.

Per the germline V gene, CDR1 is SGHTA and CDR2 is FQGNSA. With 0 bases removed from V and 3 bases from J, the gap between germline ends came to 6 bases. The CDR3 covers 14 residues. Profiled with immunoSEQ multiplex PCR; TCRdb holds only in-frame clones, not every one. The sample lists around 310,000 clones, about 80% occurring once. Source: PBMCs, taken before ibrutinib treatment. The receptor was isolated from a human donor with chronic lymphocytic leukemia. The rearrangement uses TRBV7-2 and TRBJ1-5; D is unclear. The CDR3, as DNA: TGTGCCAGCAGCTTAGCGGGGTACAATCAGCCCCAGCATTTT. It translates to CASSLAGYNQPQHF.